The next 11 T cell receptor beta chains were all read from a single sample in a study of T cell responses to AZD1222 COVID-19 vaccine. The repertoire was sequenced with immunoSEQ multiplex PCR; TCRdb's copy has only in-frame clones and lacks some. The top ten clones hold approximately 0.52% of a sample with about 270,000 clones, almost 95% of them seen once. Sample: peripheral blood, taken 28 days after the second AZD1222 dose. Every receptor here comes from an adult who received the AZD1222 COVID-19 vaccine.

The table lists this clone with a count of one. The chain has TRBV19 and TRBJ1-2; D may be TRBD1 (5 bases). The CDR3 contains 13 residues. Germline lookup yields CDR1 LNHDA and CDR2 SQIVND (reference sequence). Deletions cut 1 base from V and 6 bases from J, with 9 bases between. The CDR3, as DNA: TGTGCCAGTAGTATAGCCCCACAGGATGGCTACACCTTC. This codes for CASSIAPQDGYTF.

In this sample, this clone turned up a few times. The V gene is TRBV5-6, the J gene TRBJ2-7; maybe TRBD2 (5 bases). The CDR3 totals 11 residues. The ends were cut back, 0 bases at V and 7 bases at J, with 5 bases in the middle. Per the germline V gene, CDR1 is SGHDT and CDR2 is YYEEEE. The DNA for the CDR3 is TGTGCCAGCAGCTTGGGCGGGGAGCAGTACTTC. This sequence encodes CASSLGGEQYF.

This rearrangement joins TRBV29-1 to TRBJ2-7; a possible D gene is TRBD1 (6 bases). Trimming removed 7 bases at V and 2 bases at J, with 33 bases between. The germline V gene has CDR1 SQVTM and CDR2 ANQGSEA. The CDR3 has 19 residues. DNA for the CDR3: TGCAGCGAGAGGGACACCGGTAGGAGCGAGCGAGTTTCGCCCTACGAGCAGTACTTC. It translates to CSERDTGRSERVSPYEQYF.

The rearrangement joins TRBV5-1 to TRBJ1-5; TRBD1 agrees at 7 bases. CDR1 and CDR2 (germline): SGHRS, YFSETQ. The CDR3 loop spans 16 amino acids. J gave up 4 bases and V 0 bases, and 7 bases lay outside the gene matches. CDR3 DNA sequence: TGCGCCAGCAGCTTGGGACCGGGACAGAGTAATCAGCCCCAGCATTTT. It yields the protein CASSLGPGQSNQPQHF.

The rearrangement uses TRBV3-1 (or the pseudogene TRBV3-2) and TRBJ1-4, with D possibly matching TRBD1 (5 bases). CDR3 size: 17 residues. The V end was cut by 0 bases, the J end by 2 bases, with 13 bases between. The V gene's germline CDR1 is LGHDT and CDR2 YNNKEL (reference sequence). This chain's CDR3 is CASSQEGASGTNEKLFF. CDR3 sequence (DNA): TGTGCCAGCAGCCAAGAAGGGGCCTCGGGGACTAATGAAAAACTGTTTTTT.

This clone came up a few times. V is TRBV7-6 and J is TRBJ2-2; D may correspond to TRBD1 or TRBD2 (6 bases each). CDR1 is SGHVS, CDR2 FNYEAQ, per germline. The V end lost 2 bases, the J end lost 1 base, and 20 bases lay between the germline ends. CDR3 length equals 19 residues. CDR3 protein: CASSLSGVGGAVNTGELFF. CDR3 DNA sequence: TGTGCCAGCAGCTTATCAGGGGTCGGGGGAGCGGTGAACACCGGGGAGCTGTTTTTT.

The chain employs TRBV19 and TRBJ1-5; possible D gene TRBD1, 5 bases. The germline gives CDR1 LNHDA, CDR2 SQIVND (reference sequence). V was shortened by 5 bases and J by 2 bases, with 13 bases between the two germline ends. This CDR3 has 15 amino acids. CDR3 loop: CASSFLGEGNQPQHF. CDR3 nucleotides: TGTGCCAGTAGTTTCTTGGGGGAAGGCAATCAGCCCCAGCATTTT.

The chain couples TRBV6-5 to TRBJ1-3; D is ambiguous. V was pared by 4 bases and J by 4 bases, with 14 bases between. This CDR3 contains 15 residues. Germline-derived CDR1 and CDR2 are MNHEY and SVGAGI. The DNA for the CDR3 is TGTGCCAGCAGTTTTATGGCAGTACCAGGAAACACCATATATTTT. Translated: CASSFMAVPGNTIYF.

The chain carries TRBV12-3 or TRBV12-4 and TRBJ2-5; D call uncertain. The CDR3 runs 11 residues. Trimming left V 4 bases short and J 9 bases short, with 9 bases between. The CDR3 region has the DNA TGTGCCAGCAGTTCCACCTTGGCCCAGTACTTC. It is translated as CASSSTLAQYF.

This clone turned up a few times. The CDR3 region is CASSKGPPGETQYF. CDR3 nucleotides: TGTGCCAGCAGTAAGGGACCGCCAGGGGAGACCCAGTACTTC. V is TRBV2 and J is TRBJ2-5; TRBD1 or TRBD2 may be the D gene (5 bases each). Looked up from germline, CDR1 is SNHLY and CDR2 is FYNNEI. The CDR3 covers 14 residues. V was clipped by 5 bases and J by 5 bases, with 15 bases between them.

The CDR3 region is CASSRGQAGAYNEQFF. The CDR3 DNA reads as TGTGCCAGCAGTCGCGGACAGGCGGGGGCCTACAATGAGCAGTTCTTC. The chain combines TRBV28 with TRBJ2-1; D may be TRBD1 or TRBD2 (7 bases each). Between the trimmed V and J ends, which lost 5 bases and 2 bases, there was a span of 16 bases. Germline V gives CDR1 MDHEN, CDR2 SYDVKM. The CDR3 has 16 amino acids. Variable domain in full (rest from reference TRBV28 and TRBJ2-1): DVKVTQSSRYLVKRTGEKVFLECVQDMDHENMFWYRQDPGLGLRLIYFSYDVKMKEKGDIPEGYSVSREKKERFSLILESASTNQTSMYLCASSRGQAGAYNEQFFGPGTRLTVL.